This TCR beta chain was captured by sequencing in a study of spatial heterogeneity in lung cancer. About the study: There were consistently more beta-chain sequences detected than alpha-chain sequences.

V lost 4 bases to trimming and J lost 4 bases, with 5 bases between them. The CDR3 consists of 12 residues. Germline V CDR1 and CDR2: LGHDT, YNNKEL (reference sequence). Each CDR3 protein gets one entry after TCRdb re-called the 5' RACE reads with MiXCR. Here the sample spans 90,000 or so distinct CDR3 sequences, roughly 8.7% being singletons. Time point reported: sample taken at primary tumor resection. The input material, whole RNA from tumor, nontumor lung or frozen PBMC, was sequenced unsorted. In this sample, this clonotype turned up a few times. The chain links TRBV3-1 to TRBJ1-5; no firm D call. The sequence was collected from a male donor with early-stage non-small cell lung cancer. The material sequenced was PBMCs, taken at surgery. CDR3 loop: CASSRLNQPQHF. DNA of the CDR3: TGTGCCAGCAGCCGTCTTAATCAGCCCCAGCATTTT. The full variable domain, its missing parts supplied by reference TRBV3-1 and TRBJ1-5, is DTAVSQTPKYLVTQMGNDKSIKCEQNLGHDTMYWYKQDSKKFLKIMFSYNNKELIINETVPNRFSPKSPDKAHLNLHINSLELGDSAVYFCASSRLNQPQHFGDGTRLSIL.